These T cell receptor beta chains were read from a single sample in a study of blood T cell repertoires in COVID-19. Some clones are missing from TCRdb's copy, which holds only in-frame ones; the method was immunoSEQ multiplex PCR. This table has over 250,000 clones, roughly nine tenths appearing once. The source material was peripheral blood. The receptors derive from a middle-aged man with acute or convalescent COVID-19. Each CDR3 is given with its conserved first and last residue. The D gene is left open where the match is weak. Where a row states a size, it is once, few, many or the class of an expanded clone; other rows omit it.

D	V	size	J	length	CDR3	DNA
TRBD1	TRBV7-3	.	TRBJ2-7	14	CASSPQGAPGEQYF	TGTGCCAGCAGCCCTCAGGGGGCGCCGGGGGAGCAGTACTTC
TRBD1	TRBV7-3	.	TRBJ2-1	15	CASSPRQGPYNEQFF	TGTGCCAGCAGCCCCCGACAGGGCCCCTACAATGAGCAGTTCTTC
.	TRBV12-3/TRBV12-4	.	TRBJ2-7	13	CASSSYFTGEQYF	TGTGCCAGCAGTTCTTATTTTACCGGCGAGCAGTACTTC
TRBD2	TRBV11-2	.	TRBJ2-3	15	CASSPGGGPTDTQYF	TGTGCCAGCAGCCCCGGGGGGGGGCCCACAGATACGCAGTATTTT
.	TRBV12-3/TRBV12-4	.	TRBJ1-1	13	CASSPQGYTEAFF	TGTGCCAGCAGTCCCCAGGGGTACACTGAAGCTTTCTTT
.	TRBV10-1	.	TRBJ2-5	15	CASSDSRDYQETQYF	TGCGCCAGCAGCGATTCCCGGGACTACCAAGAGACCCAGTACTTC
.	TRBV19	.	TRBJ2-3	14	CASSIRTPYDTQYF	TGTGCCAGTAGTATCCGGACACCTTATGATACGCAGTATTTT
.	TRBV21-1	.	TRBJ2-5	16	CASSGFDREIRETQYF	TGTGCCAGCAGCGGTTTCGACAGGGAAATTAGAGAGACCCAGTACTTC
TRBD1	TRBV2	.	TRBJ1-1	15	CASSSFRDREMRAFF	TGTGCCAGCAGTTCGTTTCGGGACAGGGAGATGAGGGCTTTCTTT
TRBD1	TRBV6-5	.	TRBJ2-3	15	CASISGTGNTDTQYF	TGTGCCAGCATCTCCGGGACAGGGAATACAGATACGCAGTATTTT
.	TRBV19	.	TRBJ1-5	11	CASSQNQPQHF	TGTGCCAGTAGTCAAAATCAGCCCCAGCATTTT
.	TRBV25-1	many	TRBJ1-2	11	CASSPGVGYTF	TGTGCCAGCAGCCCAGGGGTCGGCTACACCTTC
TRBD1	TRBV29-1	.	TRBJ2-3	14	CSVEAGQLTDTQYF	TGCAGCGTTGAAGCGGGACAGCTCACAGATACGCAGTATTTT
TRBD2	TRBV5-5	.	TRBJ2-1	14	CASSPGLAGAEQFF	TGTGCCAGCAGCCCGGGACTAGCGGGGGCAGAGCAGTTCTTC
.	TRBV19	.	TRBJ1-3	16	CASSKWGLSSGNTIYF	TGTGCCAGTAGTAAGTGGGGACTGAGCTCTGGAAACACCATATATTTT
.	TRBV11-2	.	TRBJ1-6	13	CASSLFLDSPLHF	TGTGCCAGCAGCTTATTTCTTGATTCACCCCTCCACTTT
.	TRBV29-1	.	TRBJ1-1	13	CSADRVLNTEAFF	TGCAGCGCGGACCGAGTTTTGAACACTGAAGCTTTCTTT